The source of this T cell receptor beta chain is a study of T cells in Graves' hyperthyroidism and ophthalmopathy. This clonotype was seen repeatedly, ten times or more. The TCR beta CDR3 regions underwent amplification using RNA transcripts as the source. TCR CDR3 underwent first-round RT-PCR with the HTBI primer set. TCRdb re-called the multiplex PCR reads through MiXCR, storing one row per CDR3 protein. The table has over 300,000 distinct CDR3 sequences, about 14% seen once. Patients were excluded for uncontrolled infection, other autoimmune disease, pregnancy or lactation. Clinical symptoms, serum thyroxine and TRAb, thyroid ultrasound and orbital computed tomography together formed the diagnostic basis. V dropped 5 bases and J dropped 2; count of bases not matched to a gene: 8. CDR3 length equals 15 residues. The germline gives CDR1 MDHEN, CDR2 SYDVKM.

This receptor was obtained from a woman aged 55-75 years with Graves' hyperthyroidism. J is TRBJ2-7 and V is TRBV28, with 8 bases identical to TRBD1. The sequenced sample was blood. CDR3 loop: CASSTEGQEAYEQYF. The CDR3 nucleotides read TGTGCCAGCAGTACCGAGGGACAGGAAGCCTACGAGCAGTACTTC.